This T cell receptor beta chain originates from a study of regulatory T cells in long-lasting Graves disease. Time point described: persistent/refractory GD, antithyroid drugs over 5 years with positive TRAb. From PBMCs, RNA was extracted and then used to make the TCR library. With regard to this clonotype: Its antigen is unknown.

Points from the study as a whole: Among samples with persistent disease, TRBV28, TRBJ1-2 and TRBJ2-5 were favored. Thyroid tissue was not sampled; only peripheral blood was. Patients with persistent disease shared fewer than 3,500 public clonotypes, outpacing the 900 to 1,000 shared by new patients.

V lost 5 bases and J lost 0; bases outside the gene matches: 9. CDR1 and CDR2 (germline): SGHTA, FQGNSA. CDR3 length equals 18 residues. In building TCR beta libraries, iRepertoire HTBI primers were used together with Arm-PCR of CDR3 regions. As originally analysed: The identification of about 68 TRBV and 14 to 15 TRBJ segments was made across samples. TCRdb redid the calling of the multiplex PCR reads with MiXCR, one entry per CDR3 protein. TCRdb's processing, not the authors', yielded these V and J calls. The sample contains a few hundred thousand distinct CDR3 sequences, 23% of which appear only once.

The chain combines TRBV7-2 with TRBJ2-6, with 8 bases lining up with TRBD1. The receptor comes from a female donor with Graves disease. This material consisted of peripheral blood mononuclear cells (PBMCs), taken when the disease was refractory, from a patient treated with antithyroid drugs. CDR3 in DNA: TGTGCCAGCAGCATTCAGGGGGCGATTAGCTCTGGGGCCAACGTCCTGACTTTC. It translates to CASSIQGAISSGANVLTF.